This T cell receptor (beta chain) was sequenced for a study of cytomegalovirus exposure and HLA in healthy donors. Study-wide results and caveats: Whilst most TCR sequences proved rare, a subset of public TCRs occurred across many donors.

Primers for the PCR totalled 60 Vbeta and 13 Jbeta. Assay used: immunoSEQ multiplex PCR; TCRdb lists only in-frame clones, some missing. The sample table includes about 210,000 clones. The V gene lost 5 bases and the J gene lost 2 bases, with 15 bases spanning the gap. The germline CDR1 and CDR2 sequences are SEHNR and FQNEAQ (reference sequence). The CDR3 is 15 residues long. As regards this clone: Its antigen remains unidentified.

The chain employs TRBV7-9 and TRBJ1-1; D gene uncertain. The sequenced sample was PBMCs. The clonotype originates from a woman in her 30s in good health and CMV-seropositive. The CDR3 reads CASSPTLALNTEAFF. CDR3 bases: TGTGCCAGCAGCCCTACCTTAGCCCTCAACACTGAAGCTTTCTTT.